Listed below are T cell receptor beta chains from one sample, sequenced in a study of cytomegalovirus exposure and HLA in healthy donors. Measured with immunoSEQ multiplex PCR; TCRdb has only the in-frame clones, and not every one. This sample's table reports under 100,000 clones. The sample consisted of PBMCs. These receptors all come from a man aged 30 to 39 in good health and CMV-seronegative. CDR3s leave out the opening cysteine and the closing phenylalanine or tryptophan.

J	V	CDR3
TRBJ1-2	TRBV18	ASSPWAAGQMGYGYT
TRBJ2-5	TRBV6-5	ASSYLGRGETQY
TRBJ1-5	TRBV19	ASSSVRGRVALGQPQH
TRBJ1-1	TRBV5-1	ASSPADRGRVAF
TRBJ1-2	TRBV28	ASSGTTGTRHYGYT
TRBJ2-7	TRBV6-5	ASSSDAGVREQY
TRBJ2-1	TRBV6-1	ASQSGTDYNEQF
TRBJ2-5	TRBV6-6	ASSWKGRRETQY
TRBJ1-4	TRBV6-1	ASMEGGQLF
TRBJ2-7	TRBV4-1	ASSQGPGLAGYEQY
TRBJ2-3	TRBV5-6	ASLRQRGGYTDTQY
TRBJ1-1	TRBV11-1	ASSFRGRTEAF
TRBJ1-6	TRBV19	ASRGGNSPLH
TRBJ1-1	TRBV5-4	ASSSPTEAENTEAF
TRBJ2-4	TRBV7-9	ASSPALTLVKNIQY
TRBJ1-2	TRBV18	ASSPPGQGTGYT
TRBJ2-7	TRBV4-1	ASSQDGTRGREQY
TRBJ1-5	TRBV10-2	ASSALDGVRNQPQH
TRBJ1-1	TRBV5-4	ASSLAGSMNTEAF
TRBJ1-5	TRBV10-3	AISVGQGGGQPQH
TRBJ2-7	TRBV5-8	ASSRLSHPSYEQY
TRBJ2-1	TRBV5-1	ASSPTPGLAGGDEQF
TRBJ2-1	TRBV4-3	ASSQDPGQGAAEQF
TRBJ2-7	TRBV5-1	ASGEAGGYEQY
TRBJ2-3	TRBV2	ARGQVTDTQY
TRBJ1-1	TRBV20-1	SALKTAEAF
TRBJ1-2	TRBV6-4	ASSRTGDDNYGYT
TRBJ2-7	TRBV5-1	ASSSIAPPHEQY
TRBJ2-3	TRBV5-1	ASSLEVEREADTQY
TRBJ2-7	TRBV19	ASSMLDWAVLNYEQY
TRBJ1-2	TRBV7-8	ASSLVSGDRGDGYT
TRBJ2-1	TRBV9	ASSARAREVEVEQF
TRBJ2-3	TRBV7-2	ASSSDRVTVDTQY
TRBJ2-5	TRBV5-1	ASSLGAGQETQY
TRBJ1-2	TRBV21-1	ASSKVKTGGRGYT
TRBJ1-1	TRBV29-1	SVELGLGNTEAF
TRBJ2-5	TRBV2	ASSYRMEETQY
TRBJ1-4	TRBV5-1	ASSSTGGVGEKLF
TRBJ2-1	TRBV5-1	ASRPGSPYNEQF
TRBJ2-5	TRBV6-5	ASSPQGGEETQY
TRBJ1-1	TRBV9	ASSVNMFMNTEAF
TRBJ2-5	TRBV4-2	ASSQDLAGGPAETQY
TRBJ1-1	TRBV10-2	ASSAGRTNTEAF
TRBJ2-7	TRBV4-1	ASSQDLSSAYEQY
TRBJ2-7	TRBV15	ATSRDWTPSGEQY
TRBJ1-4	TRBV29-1	SAIQGDEKLF
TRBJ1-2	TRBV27	ASSLGENYGYT
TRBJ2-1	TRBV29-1	SVVSGGPNEQF
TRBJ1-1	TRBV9	ASSASPYRVNTEAF
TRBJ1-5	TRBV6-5	ASSLRGNQPQH
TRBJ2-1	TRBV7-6	ASSPRAGGIRSEQF
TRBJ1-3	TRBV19	ASSIGGQLAGNTIY
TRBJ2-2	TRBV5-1	ASSSNSYTGELF
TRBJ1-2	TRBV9	ASSSSLGTLYGYT